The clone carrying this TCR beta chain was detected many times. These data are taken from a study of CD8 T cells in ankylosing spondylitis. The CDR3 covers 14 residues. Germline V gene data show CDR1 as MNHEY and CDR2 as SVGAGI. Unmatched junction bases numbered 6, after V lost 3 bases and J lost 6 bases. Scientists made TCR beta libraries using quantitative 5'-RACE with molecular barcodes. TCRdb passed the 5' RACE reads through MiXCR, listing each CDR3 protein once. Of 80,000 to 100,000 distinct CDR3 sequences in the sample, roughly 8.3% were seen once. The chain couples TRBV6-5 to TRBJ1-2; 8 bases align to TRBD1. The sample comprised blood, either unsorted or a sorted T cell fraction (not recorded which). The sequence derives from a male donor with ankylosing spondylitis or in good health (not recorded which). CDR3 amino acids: CASSYGQGANGYTF. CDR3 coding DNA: TGTGCCAGCAGTTATGGGCAGGGGGCTAATGGCTACACCTTC.